A selection of T cell receptor beta chains follows, all from one sample in a study of cytomegalovirus exposure and HLA in healthy donors. TCRdb keeps only in-frame clones here, not all; method: immunoSEQ multiplex PCR. The repertoire holds over 130,000 clones, with roughly three fifths as singletons. Sequencing was carried out using PBMCs. Receptors were obtained from a male donor in good health and CMV-seronegative. Each CDR3 is given with its conserved first and last residue. A D gene is named only where the DNA matches it firmly. Only some rows state a clone size, as once, few, many or a class for expanded clones.

>TRBV7-2|.|.|TRBJ1-5
TGTGCCAGCAGCTTACTAAATCAGCCCCAGCATTTT
CASSLLNQPQHF
>TRBV9|.|.|TRBJ2-1
TGTGCCAGCAGCGTAAGTGGAGCTAGCTCGAATGAGCAGTTCTTC
CASSVSGASSNEQFF
>TRBV9|.|few|TRBJ2-6
TGTGCCAGCACCCAACCTGGGGCAGCAGGGGCCAACGTCCTGACTTTC
CASTQPGAAGANVLTF
>TRBV29-1|TRBD1|.|TRBJ1-4
TGCAGCGTGCTGCAGACAGGGGGGAATGGTGAAAAACTGTTTTTT
CSVLQTGGNGEKLFF
>TRBV30|.|few|TRBJ2-7
TGTGCCTGGAGTGGAGGTCACTCCTACGAGCAGTACTTC
CAWSGGHSYEQYF
>TRBV27|.|few|TRBJ1-1
TGTGCCAGCAGTTTATCCCTCGGTCTGGTGAACACTGAAGCTTTCTTT
CASSLSLGLVNTEAFF
>TRBV27|TRBD1|.|TRBJ2-3
TGTGCCAGCAGTTTATCACGCGCTGGCAGGGGGCGGACAGATACGCAGTATTTT
CASSLSRAGRGRTDTQYF
>TRBV30|TRBD2|few|TRBJ2-4
TGTGCCTGGAAGATTCTAGCGGGGGGCCAAAGCAAAAACATTCAGTACTTC
CAWKILAGGQSKNIQYF
>TRBV7-9|TRBD1|.|TRBJ1-2
TGTGCCAGCAGCCCCGGGACAGGCGTCTATGGCTACACCTTC
CASSPGTGVYGYTF
>TRBV10-3|.|.|TRBJ1-1
TGTGCCATCAGTGAGTCGAGTCAAGTAAACACTGAAGCTTTCTTT
CAISESSQVNTEAFF
>TRBV2|TRBD1|few|TRBJ1-6
TGTGCCAGCAGACCGGACAGGAATTCACCCCTCCACTTT
CASRPDRNSPLHF
>TRBV11-3|.|.|TRBJ1-1
TGTGCCAGCAGCTTAGTACAGAACACTGAAGCTTTCTTT
CASSLVQNTEAFF
>TRBV19|TRBD1|.|TRBJ1-1
TGTGCCAGTAGTACACAGGGGACTGAAGCTTTCTTT
CASSTQGTEAFF
>TRBV28|.|.|TRBJ2-1
TGTGCCAGCAGTTTCTGGCTGGGCGCGGGTGAGCAGTTCTTC
CASSFWLGAGEQFF
>TRBV18|.|.|TRBJ2-7
TGTGCCAGCTCACGTCAGGGGTGCGAGCAGTACTTC
CASSRQGCEQYF
>TRBV9|TRBD1|.|TRBJ1-6
TGTGCCAGCAGCGTAGATCGGGACAGGGGTTCACCCCTCCACTTT
CASSVDRDRGSPLHF
>TRBV7-8|TRBD1|.|TRBJ1-6
TGTGCCAGCAGCCCACAGGGGCTGCGGAATAATTCACCCCTCCACTTT
CASSPQGLRNNSPLHF
>TRBV6-5|.|.|TRBJ1-5
TGTGCCAGCAGTTACTCGAGCGGTCAGCCCCAGCATTTT
CASSYSSGQPQHF
>TRBV9|.|.|TRBJ1-1
TGTGCCAGCTCGTCGGGGGGTGGCACTGAAGCTTTCTTT
CASSSGGGTEAFF
>TRBV5-4|.|few|TRBJ2-5
TGTGCCAGCAGCTTGGACAGGGAGACCCAGTACTTC
CASSLDRETQYF
>TRBV28|.|.|TRBJ2-7
TGTGCCAGCAGTTTAAATCTCTCCTACGAGCAGTACTTC
CASSLNLSYEQYF
>TRBV7-9|.|.|TRBJ2-1
TGTGCCAGCAGCTACAAGACGGGCTCCTACAATGAGCAGTTCTTC
CASSYKTGSYNEQFF
>TRBV6-1|.|.|TRBJ2-3
TGTGCCAGCAGTATGGCAGGGGCCGCAGATACGCAGTATTTT
CASSMAGAADTQYF
>TRBV9|TRBD1|.|TRBJ1-4
TGTGCCAGCAGCGATACCGGGACAGGGAGTGAAAAACTGTTTTTT
CASSDTGTGSEKLFF
>TRBV5-5|TRBD1|.|TRBJ2-7
TGTGCCAGCAGCTGGACAGGTACCTACGAGCAGTACTTC
CASSWTGTYEQYF
>TRBV28|TRBD2|.|TRBJ2-2
TGTGCCAGCAGCTCGGGGGGAAGGTGGTCCGGGGAGCTGTTTTTT
CASSSGGRWSGELFF
>TRBV4-1|TRBD2|.|TRBJ2-5
TGCGCCAGCAGCCAAGAAAGGCTAGCGGGGGGGCCGCATGAGACCCAGTACTTC
CASSQERLAGGPHETQYF
>TRBV5-4|.|few|TRBJ2-5
TGTGCCAGCAGCGGTCGGTTAGGGGCAGAGACCCAGTACTTC
CASSGRLGAETQYF
>TRBV7-2|TRBD2|few|TRBJ2-5
TGTGCCAGCAGCCCTCCCGGACTAGCGGGGGGCAGGGGAGAGACCCAGTACTTC
CASSPPGLAGGRGETQYF
>TRBV29-1|TRBD1|.|TRBJ1-1
TGCAGCGTTGTTGAGGGGGCTGTGACTGAAGCTTTCTTT
CSVVEGAVTEAFF
>TRBV4-3|.|few|TRBJ1-5
TGCGCCAGCAGCCAAGGAATGGCCAATCAGCCCCAGCATTTT
CASSQGMANQPQHF
>TRBV19|.|.|TRBJ2-5
TGTGCCAGTAGTGCGGCAGCTGAACAAGAGACCCAGTACTTC
CASSAAAEQETQYF
>TRBV29-1|.|.|TRBJ2-2
TGCAGCGTTGCGGGATCAGAGCTAAACACCGGGGAGCTGTTTTTT
CSVAGSELNTGELFF
>TRBV11-2|TRBD2|.|TRBJ2-3
TGTGCCAGCGGCGGGGGGCCTAGCACAGATACGCAGTATTTT
CASGGGPSTDTQYF
>TRBV11-2|.|few|TRBJ1-1
TGTGCCAGCAGCTTTGGAGGGACGGCGAACACTGAAGCTTTCTTT
CASSFGGTANTEAFF
>TRBV7-3|TRBD2|.|TRBJ2-2
TGTGCCAGCAGCCCAAATCTAGCGGGGGACACCGGGGAGCTGTTTTTT
CASSPNLAGDTGELFF
>TRBV6-1|TRBD1|.|TRBJ1-4
TGTGCCAGCACTCCCTTAGGACAGGGTTCTGAAAAACTGTTTTTT
CASTPLGQGSEKLFF
>TRBV11-2|.|.|TRBJ2-7
TGTGCCAGCGGCCCCTACGAGCAGTACTTC
CASGPYEQYF
>TRBV10-3|.|.|TRBJ1-5
TGTGCCGCCGCCGGGGGAGGTGGGGCGAGCAATCAGCCCCAGCATTTT
CAAAGGGGASNQPQHF
>TRBV6-5|TRBD1|.|TRBJ1-1
TGTGCCAGCAGTTACGGACAGGGGATATTCACTGAAGCTTTCTTT
CASSYGQGIFTEAFF
>TRBV5-1|TRBD1|few|TRBJ1-6
TGCGCCAGCAGCGAGGACAGGGTTTCACCCCTCCACTTT
CASSEDRVSPLHF
>TRBV30|.|.|TRBJ2-1
TGTGCCTGGAGTGGCCCCCGGGTCGGGGAGCAGTTCTTC
CAWSGPRVGEQFF
>TRBV5-1|.|.|TRBJ1-3
TGCGCCAGCAGCTTGGAGGGGTCTGGAAACACCATATATTTT
CASSLEGSGNTIYF
>TRBV19|.|.|TRBJ1-6
TGTGCCAGTAGCAGGGGCCGGACAGAAAACGATTCACCCCTCCACTTT
CASSRGRTENDSPLHF
>TRBV7-7|.|once|TRBJ2-1
TGTGCTAGCAGCTTAGCTGGAGGAGGGACAGAATCTGAGCAGTTCTTC
CASSLAGGGTESEQFF
>TRBV4-1|.|once|TRBJ2-4
TGCGCCAGCAGCCAAGAGGGGCCAGAGTTGGTTACCTTAGCCAAAAACATTCAGTACTTC
CASSQEGPELVTLAKNIQYF
>TRBV23-1|TRBD1|.|TRBJ2-1
TGCGCCAGCAGACCAGACAGGGTTCCTTGGAATGAGCAGTTCTTC
CASRPDRVPWNEQFF
>TRBV7-2|TRBD2|.|TRBJ2-3
TGTGCCAGCAGCTTAGATAGTAGCGGGGGGGGTACGCAGTATTTT
CASSLDSSGGGTQYF
>TRBV5-5|TRBD1|.|TRBJ1-1
TGTGCCAGCAGCCAGGGACAGGGGTTAAGCCTAACTGAAGCTTTCTTT
CASSQGQGLSLTEAFF
>TRBV30|TRBD1|.|TRBJ2-1
TGTGCCTGGGACAGGGGGATAACCTACAATGAGCAGTTCTTC
CAWDRGITYNEQFF
>TRBV28|.|few|TRBJ2-3
TGTGCCAGCAGTTTAGCCTACGACAGGCGCACAGATACGCAGTATTTT
CASSLAYDRRTDTQYF
>TRBV5-1|.|.|TRBJ2-5
TGCGCCAGCAGCTTGGCCCTCCAAGAGACCCAGTACTTC
CASSLALQETQYF